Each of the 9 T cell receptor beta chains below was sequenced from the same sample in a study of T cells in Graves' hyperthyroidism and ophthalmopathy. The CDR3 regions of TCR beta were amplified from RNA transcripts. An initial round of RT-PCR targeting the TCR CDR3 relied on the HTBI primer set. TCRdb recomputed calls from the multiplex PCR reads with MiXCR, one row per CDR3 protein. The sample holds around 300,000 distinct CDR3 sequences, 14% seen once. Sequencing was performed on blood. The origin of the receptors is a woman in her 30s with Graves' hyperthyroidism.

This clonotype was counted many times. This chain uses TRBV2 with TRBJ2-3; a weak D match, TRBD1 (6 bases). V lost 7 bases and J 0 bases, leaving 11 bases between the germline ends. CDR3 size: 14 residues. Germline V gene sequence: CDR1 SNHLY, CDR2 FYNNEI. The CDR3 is CASKGVTSTDTQYF. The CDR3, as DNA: TGTGCCAGCAAGGGGGTCACTAGCACAGATACGCAGTATTTT.

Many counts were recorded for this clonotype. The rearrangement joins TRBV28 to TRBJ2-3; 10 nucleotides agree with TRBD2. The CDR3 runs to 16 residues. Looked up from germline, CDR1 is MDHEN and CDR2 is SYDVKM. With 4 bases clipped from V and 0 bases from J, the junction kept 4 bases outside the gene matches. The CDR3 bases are TGTGCCAGCAGTTCGACTAGCGGGCTCAGCACAGATACGCAGTATTTT. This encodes CASSSTSGLSTDTQYF.

DNA for the CDR3: TGCGCCAGCAGTGAGTCGAGCGGACAGCCCCAGCATTTT. Amino acid sequence: CASSESSGQPQHF. The chain links TRBV10-1 to TRBJ1-5; D remains unclear. Germline assignment: CDR1 WNHNN and CDR2 SYGVQD (reference sequence). Deletions cut 0 bases from V and 7 bases from J, with 7 bases between. This CDR3 is built from 13 residues.

CDR3 in DNA: TGTGCCACCTTTGGAACCGGGACTCCTAAGGCGGCGTACAATGAGCAGTTCTTC. Translation: CATFGTGTPKAAYNEQFF. The V gene is TRBV28, the J gene TRBJ2-1, with D possibly being TRBD2 (6 bases). In germline, CDR1 is MDHEN, CDR2 SYDVKM. The CDR3 contains 18 residues. Trimming took 10 bases from V and 4 from J, leaving 29 bases between them.

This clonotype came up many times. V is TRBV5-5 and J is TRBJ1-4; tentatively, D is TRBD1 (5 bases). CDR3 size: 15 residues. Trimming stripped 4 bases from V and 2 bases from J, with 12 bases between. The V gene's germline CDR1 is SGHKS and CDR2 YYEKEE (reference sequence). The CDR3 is CASSDQGRTNEKLFF. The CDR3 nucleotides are TGTGCCAGCAGCGATCAGGGTAGGACTAATGAAAAACTGTTTTTT. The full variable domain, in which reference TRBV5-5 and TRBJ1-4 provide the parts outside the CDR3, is DAGVTQSPTHLIKTRGQQVTLRCSPISGHKSVSWYQQVLGQGPQFIFQYYEKEERGRGNFPDRFSARQFPNYSSELNVNALLLGDSALYLCASSDQGRTNEKLFFGSGTQLSVL.

The CDR3 bases are TGTGCCAGCAGCGCCAGGACAGGGGAGGCTAATGAAAAACTGTTTTTT. It encodes CASSARTGEANEKLFF. The chain couples TRBV9 to TRBJ1-4, with TRBD1 matching 9 bases. The ends lost 3 bases at V and 3 bases at J; junction bases unmatched: 6. The CDR3 length is 16 residues. Germline V lookup: CDR1 SGDLS, CDR2 YYNGEE.

CDR3 in DNA: TGTGCCAGCAGCCCAACATCTGGGGCCAACGTCCTGACTTTC. Protein: CASSPTSGANVLTF. The chain combines TRBV3-1 with TRBJ2-6; D is ambiguous. The V end was cut by 4 bases, the J end by 1 base, with 5 bases between. This CDR3 has 14 residues. Germline CDR1 and CDR2: LGHDT and YNNKEL (reference sequence).

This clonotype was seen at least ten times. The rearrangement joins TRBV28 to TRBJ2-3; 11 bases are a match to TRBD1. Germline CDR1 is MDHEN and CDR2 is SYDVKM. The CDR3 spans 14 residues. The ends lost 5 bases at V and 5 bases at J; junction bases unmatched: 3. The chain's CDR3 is CASSADRGQDTQYF. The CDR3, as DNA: TGTGCCAGCAGTGCGGACAGGGGGCAAGATACGCAGTATTTT.

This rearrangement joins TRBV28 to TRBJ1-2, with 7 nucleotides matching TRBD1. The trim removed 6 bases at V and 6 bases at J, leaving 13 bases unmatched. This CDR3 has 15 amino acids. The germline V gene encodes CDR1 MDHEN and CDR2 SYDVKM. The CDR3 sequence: CASSTTMTGTDGYTF. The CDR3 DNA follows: TGTGCCAGCAGCACAACCATGACAGGGACTGATGGCTACACCTTC.